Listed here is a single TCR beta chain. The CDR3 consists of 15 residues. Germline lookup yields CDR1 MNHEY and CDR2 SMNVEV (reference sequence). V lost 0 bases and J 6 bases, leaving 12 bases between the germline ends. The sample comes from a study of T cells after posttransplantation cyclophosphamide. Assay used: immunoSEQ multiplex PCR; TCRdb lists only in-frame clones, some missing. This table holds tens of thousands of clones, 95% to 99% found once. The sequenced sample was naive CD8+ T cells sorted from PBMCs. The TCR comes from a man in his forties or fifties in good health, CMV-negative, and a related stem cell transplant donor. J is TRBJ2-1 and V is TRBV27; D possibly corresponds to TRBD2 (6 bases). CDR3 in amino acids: CASSLSGGFGNEQFF. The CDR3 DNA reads TGTGCCAGCAGTTTATCCGGGGGATTCGGCAATGAGCAGTTCTTC.